Sequencing of this TCR beta chain was carried out in a study of blood T cell repertoires in COVID-19. Profiled with immunoSEQ multiplex PCR; TCRdb holds only in-frame clones, not every one. Among a few hundred thousand clones listed, about 82% were seen once. Germline assignment: CDR1 SQVTM and CDR2 ANQGSEA. The CDR3 length is 14 residues. V dropped 2 bases and J dropped 5; count of bases not matched to a gene: 6. This chain connects TRBV29-1 to TRBJ2-1; TRBD2 agrees at 7 bases. Sequenced sample: peripheral blood. The sequence derives from a woman older than 75 with acute or convalescent COVID-19. CDR3 residues: CSVELGGVNNEQFF. The CDR3 nucleotides read TGCAGCGTTGAATTGGGAGGGGTAAACAATGAGCAGTTCTTC.